This T cell receptor (beta chain) was captured by sequencing in a study of blood T cell repertoires in COVID-19. Study as a whole: The United States, Italy and Spain provided the acute and convalescent COVID-19 samples. The analysed material was cDNA or gDNA that came from T cells, B-cell-depleted T cells, or PBMCs.

Looked up from germline, CDR1 is MNHEY and CDR2 is SVGAGI. The ends were cut back, 6 bases at V and 3 bases at J, with 12 bases in the middle. CDR3 length: 13 amino acids. This clone was recorded only once. Only in-frame clones appear in the TCRdb table, and some are missing; sequencing was by immunoSEQ multiplex PCR. The table has more than 150,000 clones, 90% seen once. This clonotype was obtained from a man in his forties or fifties with acute or convalescent COVID-19. The sequencing input was peripheral blood. V is TRBV6-5 and J is TRBJ2-7; possible D gene TRBD1, 6 bases. The CDR3 sequence is CASRPGQDYEQYV. The CDR3 nucleotides read TGTGCCAGCAGACCGGGACAAGACTACGAGCAGTACGTC.